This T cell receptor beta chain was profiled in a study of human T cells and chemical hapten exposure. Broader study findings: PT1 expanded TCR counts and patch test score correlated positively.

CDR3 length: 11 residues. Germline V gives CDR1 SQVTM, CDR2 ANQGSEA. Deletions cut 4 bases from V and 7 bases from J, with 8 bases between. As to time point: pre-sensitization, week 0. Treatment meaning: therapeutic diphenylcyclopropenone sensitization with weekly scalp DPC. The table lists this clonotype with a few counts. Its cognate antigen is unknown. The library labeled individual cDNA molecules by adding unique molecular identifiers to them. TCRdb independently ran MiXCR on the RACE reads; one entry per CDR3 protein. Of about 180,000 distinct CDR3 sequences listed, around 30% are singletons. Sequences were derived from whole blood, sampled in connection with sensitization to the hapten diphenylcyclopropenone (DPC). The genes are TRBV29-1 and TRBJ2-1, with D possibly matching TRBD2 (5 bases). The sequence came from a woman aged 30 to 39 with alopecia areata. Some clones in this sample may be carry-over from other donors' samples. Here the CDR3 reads CSVVGGNEQFF. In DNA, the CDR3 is TGCAGCGTTGTTGGCGGGAATGAGCAGTTCTTC.